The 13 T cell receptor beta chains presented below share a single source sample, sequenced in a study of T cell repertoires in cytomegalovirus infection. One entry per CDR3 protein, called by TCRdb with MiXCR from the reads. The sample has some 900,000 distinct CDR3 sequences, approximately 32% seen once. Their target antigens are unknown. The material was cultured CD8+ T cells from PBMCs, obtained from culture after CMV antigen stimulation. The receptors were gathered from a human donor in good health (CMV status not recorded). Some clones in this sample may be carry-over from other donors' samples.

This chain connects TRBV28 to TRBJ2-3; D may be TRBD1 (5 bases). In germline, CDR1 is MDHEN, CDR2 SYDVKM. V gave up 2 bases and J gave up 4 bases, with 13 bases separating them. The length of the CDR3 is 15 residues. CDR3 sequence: CASSLVRARADTQYF. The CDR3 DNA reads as TGTGCCAGCAGTTTAGTACGGGCCAGGGCAGATACGCAGTATTTT.

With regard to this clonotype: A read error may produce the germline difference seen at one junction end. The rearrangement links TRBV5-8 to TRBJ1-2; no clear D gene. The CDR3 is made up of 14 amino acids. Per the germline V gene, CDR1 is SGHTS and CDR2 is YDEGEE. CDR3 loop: CASSFGEANYGYTF. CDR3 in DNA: TGCGCCAGCAGCTTCGGAGAAGCTAACTATGGCTACACCTTC.

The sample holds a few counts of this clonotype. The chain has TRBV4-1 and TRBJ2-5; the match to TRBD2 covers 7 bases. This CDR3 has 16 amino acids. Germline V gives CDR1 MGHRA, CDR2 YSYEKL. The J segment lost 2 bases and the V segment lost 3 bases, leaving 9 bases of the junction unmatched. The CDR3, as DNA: TGCGCCAGCAGCCAGGGCTTCTCCGGGGGGCAAGAGACCCAGTACTTC. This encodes CASSQGFSGGQETQYF.

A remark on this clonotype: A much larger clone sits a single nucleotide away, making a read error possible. The DNA of the CDR3 is TGTGCCAGCAGCTTAGCTTCGTTGGGAACTAGCTGGGCAAACACAGATACGCAGTATTTT. Its protein product is CASSLASLGTSWANTDTQYF. The rearrangement links TRBV7-8 to TRBJ2-3, with D tentatively TRBD2 (6 bases). The V end was cut by 0 bases, the J end by 2 bases, with 24 bases between. CDR3 length: 20 amino acids. CDR1 SGHVS and CDR2 FQNEAQ come from the germline V gene.

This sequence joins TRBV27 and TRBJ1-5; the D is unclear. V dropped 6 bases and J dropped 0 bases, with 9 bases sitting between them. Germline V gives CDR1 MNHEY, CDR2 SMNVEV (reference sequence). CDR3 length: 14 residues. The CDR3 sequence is CASRLGSSNQPQHF. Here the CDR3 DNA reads TGTGCCAGCAGATTAGGGAGTAGCAATCAGCCCCAGCATTTT.

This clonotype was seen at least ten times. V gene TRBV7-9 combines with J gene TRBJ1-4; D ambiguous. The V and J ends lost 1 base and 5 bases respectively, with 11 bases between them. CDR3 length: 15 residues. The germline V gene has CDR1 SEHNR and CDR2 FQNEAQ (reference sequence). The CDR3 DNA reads TGTGCCAGCAGCTTAGAAGGGTGGTCAAATGAAAAACTGTTTTTT. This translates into CASSLEGWSNEKLFF.

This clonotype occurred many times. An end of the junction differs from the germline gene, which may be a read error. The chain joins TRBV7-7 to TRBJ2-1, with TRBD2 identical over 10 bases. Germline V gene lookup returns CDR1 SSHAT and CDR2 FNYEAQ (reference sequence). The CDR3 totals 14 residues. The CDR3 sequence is CASSPIAGGGEQFF. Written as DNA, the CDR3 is TGTGCTAGCAGCCCAATAGCGGGGGGAGGGGAGCAGTTCTTC. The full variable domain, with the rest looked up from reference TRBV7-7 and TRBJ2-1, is GAGVSQSPRYKVTKRGQDVTLRCDPISSHATLYWYQQALGQGPEFLTYFNYEAQPDKSGLPSDRFSAERPEGSISTLTIQRTEQRDSAMYRCASSPIAGGGEQFFGPGTRLTVL.

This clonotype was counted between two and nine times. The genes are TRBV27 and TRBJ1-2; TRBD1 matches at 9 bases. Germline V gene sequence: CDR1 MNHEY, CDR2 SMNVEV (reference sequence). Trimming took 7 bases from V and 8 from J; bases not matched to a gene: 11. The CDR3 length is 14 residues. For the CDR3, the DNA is TGTGCCAGCACCTCGGACAGGGGAGGAGAAGGCTACACCTTC. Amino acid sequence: CASTSDRGGEGYTF.

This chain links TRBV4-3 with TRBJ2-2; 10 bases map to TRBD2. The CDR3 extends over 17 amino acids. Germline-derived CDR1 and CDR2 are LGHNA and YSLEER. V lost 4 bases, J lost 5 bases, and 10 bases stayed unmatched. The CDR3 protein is CASSPSGLTSGTGELFF. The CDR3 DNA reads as TGCGCCAGCAGCCCGTCGGGATTGACTAGCGGGACCGGGGAGCTGTTTTTT.

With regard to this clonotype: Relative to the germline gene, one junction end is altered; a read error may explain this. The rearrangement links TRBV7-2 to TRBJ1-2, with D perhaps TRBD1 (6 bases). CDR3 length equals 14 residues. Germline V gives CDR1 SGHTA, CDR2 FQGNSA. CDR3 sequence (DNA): TGTCCCAGCAGCTCCGGGACAAATGGCTATGGCTACACCTTC. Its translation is CPSSSGTNGYGYTF.

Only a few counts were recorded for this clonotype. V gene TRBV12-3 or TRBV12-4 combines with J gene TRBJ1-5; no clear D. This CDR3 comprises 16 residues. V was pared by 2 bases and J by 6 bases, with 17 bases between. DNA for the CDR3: TGTGCCAGCAGTTTAATAGTTTACAGCATCGGTCAGCCCCAGCATTTT. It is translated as CASSLIVYSIGQPQHF.

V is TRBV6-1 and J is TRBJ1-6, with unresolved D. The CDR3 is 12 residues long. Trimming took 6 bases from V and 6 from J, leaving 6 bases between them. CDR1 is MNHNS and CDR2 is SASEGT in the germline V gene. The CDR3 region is CASRPPNSPLHF. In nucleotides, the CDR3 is TGTGCCAGCAGGCCCCCTAATTCACCCCTCCACTTT.

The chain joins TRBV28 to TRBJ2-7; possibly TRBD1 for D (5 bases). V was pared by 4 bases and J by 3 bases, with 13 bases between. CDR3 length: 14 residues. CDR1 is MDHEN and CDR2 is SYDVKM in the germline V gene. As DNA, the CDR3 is TGTGCCAGCAGTTACACAGGTGGGCACTACGAGCAGTACGTC. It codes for CASSYTGGHYEQYV.